In its sample, the clone carrying this TCR beta chain was seen a few times. TCRdb used MiXCR to reprocess the RT-PCR reads, holding one entry per CDR3 protein. The data hold more than 600,000 distinct CDR3 sequences, with 12% to 15% observed a single time. Germline assignment: CDR1 MDHEN and CDR2 SYDVKM. This CDR3 has 14 amino acids. V trimming: 4 bases; J trimming: 6 bases; junction bases outside the gene matches: 6. This chain links TRBV28 with TRBJ2-5; 9 positions agree with TRBD2. This receptor was obtained from a female donor in good health, serving as a healthy control. The sample taken for sequencing was memory CD4+ T cells from blood. The chain's CDR3 is CASSWAGGPKTQYF. CDR3 DNA sequence: TGTGCCAGCAGTTGGGCGGGAGGGCCCAAGACCCAGTACTTC.